A selection of T cell receptor beta chains follows, all from one sample in a study of shared clonotypes between healthy human individuals. Sequencing was performed with immunoSEQ multiplex PCR; in TCRdb, only in-frame clones are kept and a portion is missing. The sample holds 2,500,000 or so clones, 92% seen once. Sequenced: naive CD4+ T cells from PBMCs. All receptors come from a man younger than 35 in good health. Some clones in this sample may be carry-over from other donors' samples. CDR3s include the opening cysteine and the closing phenylalanine or tryptophan. The order of the fields is CDR3 protein, CDR3 DNA, V gene, D gene, clone size, J gene. A D gene is named only where the DNA matches it firmly. The size field is filled for only some rows; it gives once, few, many or a size class.

CASMVASGVNQHF	TGTGCCAGCATGGTCGCATCCGGGGTTAACCAGCATTTT	TRBV28	.	.	TRBJ1-5
CASSRWRESSYNEQFF	TGTGCCAGCAGTCGGTGGCGGGAAAGCTCCTACAATGAGCAGTTCTTC	TRBV7-3	.	.	TRBJ2-1
CATSRDQGRNEKLFF	TGTGCCACCAGCAGAGATCAGGGTAGGAATGAAAAACTGTTTTTT	TRBV15	.	.	TRBJ1-4
CSVVAGGNTGELFF	TGCAGCGTTGTAGCGGGAGGTAACACCGGGGAGCTGTTTTTT	TRBV29-1	TRBD2	.	TRBJ2-2
CASSGHFQETQYF	TGTGCCAGCAGTGGCCACTTCCAAGAGACCCAGTACTTC	TRBV25-1	.	.	TRBJ2-5
CASSLGFISRRQGAYEQYF	TGTGCCAGCAGCTTGGGTTTTATCTCGCGTCGGCAGGGGGCCTACGAGCAGTACTTC	TRBV5-8	TRBD1	.	TRBJ2-7
CASRLDTEAFF	TGCGCCAGCCGACTCGACACTGAAGCTTTCTTT	TRBV5-1	.	.	TRBJ1-1
CASRNRESSYEQYF	TGTGCCAGCCGTAACCGGGAAAGCTCCTACGAGCAGTACTTC	TRBV6-6	.	.	TRBJ2-7
CASSVWGEMNTEAFF	TGTGCCAGCAGTGTATGGGGGGAAATGAACACTGAAGCTTTCTTT	TRBV28	.	.	TRBJ1-1
CASPREPTDTYYGYTF	TGTGCCAGCCCCCGCGAACCCACAGACACCTACTATGGCTACACCTTC	TRBV27	.	.	TRBJ1-2
CSVEDRPGTEAFF	TGCAGCGTTGAAGATCGGCCAGGGACTGAAGCTTTCTTT	TRBV29-1	.	.	TRBJ1-1
CASSDQYRAEDTYEQYF	TGTGCCAGCAGTGACCAGTACAGGGCCGAGGACACCTACGAGCAGTACTTC	TRBV6-4	.	.	TRBJ2-7
CAWSANILTDTQYF	TGTGCCTGGAGTGCCAACATTCTCACAGATACGCAGTATTTT	TRBV30	.	.	TRBJ2-3
CASSNGQGDTDTQYF	TGTGCCAGCAGCAACGGACAGGGAGACACAGATACGCAGTATTTT	TRBV7-9	TRBD1	.	TRBJ2-3
CASSLLGGNTGELFF	TGTGCCAGCAGCTTATTGGGCGGGAACACCGGGGAGCTGTTTTTT	TRBV7-3	.	.	TRBJ2-2
CASSLAGFGDEKLFF	TGTGCCAGCAGCTTAGCCGGATTTGGGGATGAAAAACTGTTTTTT	TRBV11-2	.	once	TRBJ1-4
CASSLFGQPQHF	TGTGCCAGCAGTTTATTCGGTCAGCCCCAGCATTTT	TRBV28	.	.	TRBJ1-5